This T cell receptor (beta chain) was captured by sequencing in a study of T cell responses to AZD1222 COVID-19 vaccine. This table comes from immunoSEQ multiplex PCR, and its TCRdb copy is limited to in-frame clones, with some not included. The sample has 95,000 or so clones, less than 90% seen once. This CDR3 is 15 amino acids long. Trimming took 1 base from V and 8 from J; bases not matched to a gene: 7. The germline V gene encodes CDR1 SGHAT and CDR2 FQNNGV. The chain carries TRBV11-2 and TRBJ2-1; 8 bases fit TRBD1. The specimen was peripheral blood, collected on day 0 of AZD1222 vaccination. The clonotype originates from an adult in good health. The CDR3 sequence: CASSLGTGLVDEQFF. For the CDR3, the DNA is TGTGCCAGCAGCTTAGGGACAGGGCTCGTCGATGAGCAGTTCTTC. The full variable domain, with the rest looked up from reference TRBV11-2 and TRBJ2-1, is EAGVAQSPRYKIIEKRQSVAFWCNPISGHATLYWYQQILGQGPKLLIQFQNNGVVDDSQLPKDRFSAERLKGVDSTLKIQPAKLEDSAVYLCASSLGTGLVDEQFFGPGTRLTVL.